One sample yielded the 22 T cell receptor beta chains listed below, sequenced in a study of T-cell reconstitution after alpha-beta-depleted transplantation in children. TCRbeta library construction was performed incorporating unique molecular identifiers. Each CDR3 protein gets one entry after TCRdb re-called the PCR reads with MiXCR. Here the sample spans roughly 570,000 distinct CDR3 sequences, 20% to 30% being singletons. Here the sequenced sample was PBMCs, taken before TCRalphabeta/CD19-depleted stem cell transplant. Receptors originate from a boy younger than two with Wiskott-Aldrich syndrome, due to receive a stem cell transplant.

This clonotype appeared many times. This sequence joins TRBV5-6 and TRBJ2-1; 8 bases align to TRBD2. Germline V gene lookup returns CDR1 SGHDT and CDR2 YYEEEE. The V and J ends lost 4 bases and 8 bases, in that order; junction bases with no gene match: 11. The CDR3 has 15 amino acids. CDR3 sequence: CASSLGAGGVHEQFF. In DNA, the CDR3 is TGTGCCAGCAGCCTGGGCGCGGGAGGAGTCCATGAGCAGTTCTTC.

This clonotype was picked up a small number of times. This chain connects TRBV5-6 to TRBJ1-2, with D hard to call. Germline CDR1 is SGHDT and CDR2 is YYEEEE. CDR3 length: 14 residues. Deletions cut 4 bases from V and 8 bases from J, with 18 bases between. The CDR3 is CASSPAGGLGGYTF. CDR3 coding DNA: TGTGCCAGCAGCCCCGCGGGAGGGCTGGGCGGCTACACCTTC.

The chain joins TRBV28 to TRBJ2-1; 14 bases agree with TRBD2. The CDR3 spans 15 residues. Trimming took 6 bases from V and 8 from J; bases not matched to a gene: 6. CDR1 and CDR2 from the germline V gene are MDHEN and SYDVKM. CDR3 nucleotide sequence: TGTGCCAGCAGAAGGGGACTAGCGGGAGACCATGAGCAGTTCTTC. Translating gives CASRRGLAGDHEQFF. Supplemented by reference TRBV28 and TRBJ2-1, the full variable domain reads DVKVTQSSRYLVKRTGEKVFLECVQDMDHENMFWYRQDPGLGLRLIYFSYDVKMKEKGDIPEGYSVSREKKERFSLILESASTNQTSMYLCASRRGLAGDHEQFFGPGTRLTVL.

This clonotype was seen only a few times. CDR3 in DNA: TGTGCCAGCAGTCCGGATCAGAGTATAGCCAAAAACATTCAGTACTTC. Protein: CASSPDQSIAKNIQYF. This rearrangement joins TRBV28 to TRBJ2-4; D is uncertain. Germline CDR1 is MDHEN and CDR2 is SYDVKM. The CDR3 is made up of 16 amino acids. Deletions cut 5 bases from V and 0 bases from J, with 14 bases between.

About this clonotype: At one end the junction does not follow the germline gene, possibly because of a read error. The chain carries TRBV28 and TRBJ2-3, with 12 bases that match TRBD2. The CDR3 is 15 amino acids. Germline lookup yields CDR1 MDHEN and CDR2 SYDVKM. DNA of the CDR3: TGTGCCATCAGTCTAGCGGGAGGGCCATCAGATACGCAGTATTTT. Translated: CAISLAGGPSDTQYF.

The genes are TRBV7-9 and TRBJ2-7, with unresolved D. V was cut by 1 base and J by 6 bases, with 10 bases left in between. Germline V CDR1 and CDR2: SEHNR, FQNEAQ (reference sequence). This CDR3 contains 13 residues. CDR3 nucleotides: TGTGCCAGCAGCTTAGGGGTGGGCTCCGAGCAGTACTTC. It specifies CASSLGVGSEQYF.

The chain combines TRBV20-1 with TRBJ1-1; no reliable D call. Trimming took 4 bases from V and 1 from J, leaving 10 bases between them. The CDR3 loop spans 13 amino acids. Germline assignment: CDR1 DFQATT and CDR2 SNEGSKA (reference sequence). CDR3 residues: CSAISEWNTEAFF. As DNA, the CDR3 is TGCAGTGCTATCTCCGAGTGGAACACTGAAGCTTTCTTT.

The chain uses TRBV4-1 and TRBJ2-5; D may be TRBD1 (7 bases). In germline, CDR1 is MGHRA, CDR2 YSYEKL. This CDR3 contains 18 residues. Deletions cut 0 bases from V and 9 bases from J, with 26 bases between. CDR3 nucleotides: TGCGCCAGCAGCCAAGAAGGTCATGGGACAGTCACTTGGGGGGCCCAGTACTTC. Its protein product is CASSQEGHGTVTWGAQYF.

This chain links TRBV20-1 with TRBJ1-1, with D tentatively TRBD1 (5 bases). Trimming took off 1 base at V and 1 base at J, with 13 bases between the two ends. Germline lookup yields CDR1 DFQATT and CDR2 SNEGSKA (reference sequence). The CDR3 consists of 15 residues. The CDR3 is CSARVPGWGNTEAFF. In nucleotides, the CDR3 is TGCAGTGCTAGAGTGCCAGGGTGGGGGAACACTGAAGCTTTCTTT.

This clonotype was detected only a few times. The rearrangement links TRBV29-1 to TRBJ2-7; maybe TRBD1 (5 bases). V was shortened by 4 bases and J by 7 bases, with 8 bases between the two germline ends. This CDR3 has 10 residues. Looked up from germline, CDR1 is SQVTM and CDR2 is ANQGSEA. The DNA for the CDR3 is TGCAGCGTTGTGACAGTGGAGCAGTACTTC. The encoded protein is CSVVTVEQYF.

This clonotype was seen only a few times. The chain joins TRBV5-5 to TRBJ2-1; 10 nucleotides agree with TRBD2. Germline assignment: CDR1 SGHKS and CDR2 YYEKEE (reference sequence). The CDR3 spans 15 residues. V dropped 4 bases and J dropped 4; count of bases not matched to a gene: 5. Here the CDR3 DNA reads TGTGCCAGCAGCGAACTAGCGGGGTTATACAATGAGCAGTTCTTC. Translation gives CASSELAGLYNEQFF.

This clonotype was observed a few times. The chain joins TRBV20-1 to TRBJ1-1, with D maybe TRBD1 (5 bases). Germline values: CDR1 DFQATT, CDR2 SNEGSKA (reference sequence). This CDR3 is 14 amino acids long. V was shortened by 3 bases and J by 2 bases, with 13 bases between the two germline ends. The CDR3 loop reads CSAREAGRNTEAFF. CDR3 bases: TGCAGTGCTAGGGAAGCGGGACGTAACACTGAAGCTTTCTTT.

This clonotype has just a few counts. CDR3 nucleotide sequence: TGCGCCAGCAGCCAAGTCTCGGATTCCAATGAGCAGTTCTTC. Translating gives CASSQVSDSNEQFF. The chain combines TRBV4-1 with TRBJ2-1; D is uncertain. V shed 1 base and J shed 6 bases, with 10 bases lying between them. The CDR3 has 14 amino acids. Germline assignment: CDR1 MGHRA and CDR2 YSYEKL.

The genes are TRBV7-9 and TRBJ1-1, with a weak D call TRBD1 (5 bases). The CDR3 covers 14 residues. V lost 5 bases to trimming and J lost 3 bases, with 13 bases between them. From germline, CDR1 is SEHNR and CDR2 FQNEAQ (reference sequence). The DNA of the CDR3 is TGTGCCAGCAGCCGCATGGGGCGTGACACTGAAGCTTTCTTT. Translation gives CASSRMGRDTEAFF. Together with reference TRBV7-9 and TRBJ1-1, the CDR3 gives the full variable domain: DTGVSQNPRHKITKRGQNVTFRCDPISEHNRLYWYRQTLGQGPEFLTYFQNEAQLEKSRLLSDRFSAERPKGSFSTLEIQRTEQGDSAMYLCASSRMGRDTEAFFGQGTRLTVV.

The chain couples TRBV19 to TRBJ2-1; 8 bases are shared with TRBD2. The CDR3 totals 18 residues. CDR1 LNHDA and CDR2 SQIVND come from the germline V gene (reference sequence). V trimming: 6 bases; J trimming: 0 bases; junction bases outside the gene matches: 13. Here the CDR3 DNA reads TGTGCCAGTAGCCCCTTCCTACTAGCGGCCAGCTCCTACAATGAGCAGTTCTTC. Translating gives CASSPFLLAASSYNEQFF. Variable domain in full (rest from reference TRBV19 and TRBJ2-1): DGGITQSPKYLFRKEGQNVTLSCEQNLNHDAMYWYRQDPGQGLRLIYYSQIVNDFQKGDIAEGYSVSREKKESFPLTVTSAQKNPTAFYLCASSPFLLAASSYNEQFFGPGTRLTVL.

The CDR3 sequence is CASSLVTPTGGNQPQHF. CDR3 nucleotides: TGTGCCAGCAGCTTAGTCACCCCCACAGGGGGCAATCAGCCCCAGCATTTT. The gene calls are TRBV11-1 and TRBJ1-5; 7 positions agree with TRBD1. Germline trimming cut 1 base from V and 2 bases from J; bases unmatched to any gene: 8. Germline lookup yields CDR1 SGHAT and CDR2 FQDESV (reference sequence). The CDR3 has 17 amino acids.

CDR3 in amino acids: CAWSVGEVVSSYNEQFF. CDR3 sequence (DNA): TGTGCCTGGAGTGTAGGGGAGGTGGTAAGCTCCTACAATGAGCAGTTCTTC. The rearrangement uses TRBV30 and TRBJ2-1; D may be TRBD2 (6 bases). CDR3 length: 17 residues. Germline V gene data show CDR1 as GTSNPN and CDR2 as SVGIG (reference sequence). V was shortened by 0 bases and J by 0 bases, with 15 bases between the two germline ends.

CDR3 sequence: CASSQQGFQETQYF. Here the CDR3 DNA reads TGTGCCAGCAGCCAACAGGGTTTCCAAGAGACCCAGTACTTC. The V call is TRBV2, the J call TRBJ2-5; D possibly corresponds to TRBD1 (6 bases). The CDR3 totals 14 residues. Germline V gene lookup returns CDR1 SNHLY and CDR2 FYNNEI. Trimming took 6 bases from V and 1 from J, leaving 12 bases between them.

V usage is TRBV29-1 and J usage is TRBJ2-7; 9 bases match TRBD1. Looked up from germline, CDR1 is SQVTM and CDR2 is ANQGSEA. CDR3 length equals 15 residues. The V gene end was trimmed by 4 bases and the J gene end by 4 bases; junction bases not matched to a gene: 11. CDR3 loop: CSVAVGTGPTYEQYF. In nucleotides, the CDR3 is TGCAGCGTTGCGGTGGGGACAGGGCCGACGTACGAGCAGTACTTC.

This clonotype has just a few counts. Written as DNA, the CDR3 is TGCGCCAGCAGCGGGGGGACAACCACCGGGGAGCTGTTTTTT. This translates into CASSGGTTTGELFF. The V and J genes are TRBV5-1 and TRBJ2-2, with D perhaps TRBD1 or TRBD2 (6 bases each). Germline lookup yields CDR1 SGHRS and CDR2 YFSETQ. The germline V and J ends were trimmed by 4 bases and 4 bases, with 11 bases remaining between them. The CDR3 runs 14 residues.

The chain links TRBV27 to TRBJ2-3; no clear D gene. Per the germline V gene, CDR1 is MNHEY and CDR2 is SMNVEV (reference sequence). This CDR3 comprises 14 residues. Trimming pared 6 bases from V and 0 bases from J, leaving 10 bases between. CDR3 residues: CASSIKGSTDTQYF. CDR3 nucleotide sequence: TGTGCCAGCAGCATAAAGGGAAGCACAGATACGCAGTATTTT.

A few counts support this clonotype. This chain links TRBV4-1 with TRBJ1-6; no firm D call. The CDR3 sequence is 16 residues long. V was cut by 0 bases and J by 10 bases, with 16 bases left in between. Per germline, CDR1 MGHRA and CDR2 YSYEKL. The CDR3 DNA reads TGCGCCAGCAGCCAAGAAGGTGGACTTATCGGGTCACCCCTCCACTTT. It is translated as CASSQEGGLIGSPLHF.